This T cell receptor (beta chain) was documented in a study of CXCR3-negative and CXCR3-positive naive CD8 T cells (dated by TCRdb to about 2019). Context from the whole study: In total, 130 million to 150 million TRB reads were obtained, which works out to roughly 1.5 +/- 0.3 million reads per library. The diversity and physicochemical repertoire analyses included about a dozen donors pooled from two independent experiments. TRBV-TRBJ cluster analysis included naive subsets from about 5 donors and memory cells from 3 donors. The paper's findings and limits, for the study overall: Repertoire diversity was comparably high in both naive subsets but much lower in memory CD8+ T cells. TRB CDR3s from CXCR3-positive naive cells showed higher hydrophobicity (lower Kidera factor 4), lower energy, and higher strength and volume indices than CXCR3-negative naive cells. Naive CXCR3-negative and CXCR3-positive cells from the same donor showed similar TRBV-TRBJ usage, whereas memory cells showed distinct patterns. CXCR3 expression partially decreased after cryopreservation, so most assays used freshly isolated PBMCs. Because surface CD5, which is linked to self-reactivity in mice, was comparable between the naive subsets, TCR interaction strength was also inferred from TRB CDR3 physicochemical properties.

Each CD8+ T cell subset was flow-sorted in triplicate, with about 320,000 cells per subset placed directly into RLT lysis buffer. Naive CD8+ T cells were defined stringently as CD45RO-CCR7+CD27+CD95- to exclude memory contaminants. Using standard density gradient centrifugation, peripheral blood mononuclear cells were isolated from buffy coats. Naive CXCR3-negative and CXCR3-positive CD8+ T cells were flow-sorted using a FACSAria III. Total RNA was extracted from sorted cells with an RNeasy Mini Kit. The CDR3 starts with the cysteine, ends with the phenylalanine, and has 16 residues. DNA is not recorded here. The germline V gene specifies SGHRS as CDR1 and YFSETQ as CDR2. As to this clonotype: The antigen it recognizes is unknown.

Sequencing took place on a NextSeq 550. The Human TCR Profiling Kit (MiLaboratory) was used to prepare UMI-labeled 5' RACE TRB cDNA libraries. The full amount of extracted RNA was used for cDNA synthesis, and the full amount of resulting cDNA was used for PCR amplification. The libraries were made side by side, with each library going through the same number of PCR cycles. From the authors' description of their analysis: With a minimum of two reads required per UMI, MIGEC and MiXCR pulled out about 52,000 +/- 9,100 unique UMI-labeled TRB cDNA molecules from each library. On average, roughly 40,000 +/- 10,000 functional in-frame TRB CDR3 nucleotide clonotypes lacking stop codons were found per library. After each sample was downsampled to 5000 UMI-labeled TRB molecules, VDJtools was used to calculate diversity metrics such as normalized Shannon-Wiener and Chao1. VDJtools computed clonotype-size-weighted physicochemical properties of the central five CDR3 residues: interaction energy, strength, volume and Kidera factor 4. TCRdb reprocessed the raw reads; every CDR3 protein sequence is a single record, and DNA is not supplied. The V and J calls and clone size are TCRdb's, not the authors'. The data table for this sample lists some 140,000 distinct CDR3 sequences. The top ten clonotypes cover under 0.5% of the sample.

This clonotype was sampled from a human donor in good health. Some clones in this sample may be carry-over from other donors' samples. The specimen was naive CXCR3+ CD8+ T cells from blood. The cell subset or site label for this specimen denotes: CD45RO-CCR7+CD27+CD95- naive CD8+ T cells expressing CXCR3 (TNR3+). Recombination joined TRBV5-1 with TRBJ2-1; TCRdb gives TRBD2 as the D gene, but with no DNA this cannot be confirmed. CDR3 reads: CASSFTSGGAYNEQFF.